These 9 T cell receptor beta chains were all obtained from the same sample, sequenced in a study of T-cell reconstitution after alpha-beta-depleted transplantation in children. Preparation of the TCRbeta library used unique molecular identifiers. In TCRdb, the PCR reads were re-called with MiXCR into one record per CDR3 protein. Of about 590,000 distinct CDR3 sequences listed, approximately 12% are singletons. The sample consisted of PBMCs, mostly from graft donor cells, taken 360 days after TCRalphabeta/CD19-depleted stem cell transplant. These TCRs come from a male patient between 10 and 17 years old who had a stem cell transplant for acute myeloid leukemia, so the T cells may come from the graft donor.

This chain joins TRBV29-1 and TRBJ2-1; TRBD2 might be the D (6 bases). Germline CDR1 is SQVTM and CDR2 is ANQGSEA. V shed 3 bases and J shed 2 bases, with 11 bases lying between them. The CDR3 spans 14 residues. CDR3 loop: CSVDGRAAYNEQFF. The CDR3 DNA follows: TGCAGCGTTGACGGGAGAGCGGCCTACAATGAGCAGTTCTTC.

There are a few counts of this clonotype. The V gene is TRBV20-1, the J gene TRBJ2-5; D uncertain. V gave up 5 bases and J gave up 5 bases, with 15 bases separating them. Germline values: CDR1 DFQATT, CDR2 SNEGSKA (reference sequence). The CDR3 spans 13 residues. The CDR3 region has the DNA TGCAGTGCTCAAGGTGGTTTCGGGGAGACCCAGTACTTC. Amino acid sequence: CSAQGGFGETQYF.

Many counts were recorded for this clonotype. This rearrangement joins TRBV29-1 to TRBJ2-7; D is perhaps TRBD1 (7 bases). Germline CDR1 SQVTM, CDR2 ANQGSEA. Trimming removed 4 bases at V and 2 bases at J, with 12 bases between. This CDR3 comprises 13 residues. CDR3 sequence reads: CSVGRGPTYEQYF. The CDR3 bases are TGCAGCGTTGGGAGGGGGCCGACCTACGAGCAGTACTTC.

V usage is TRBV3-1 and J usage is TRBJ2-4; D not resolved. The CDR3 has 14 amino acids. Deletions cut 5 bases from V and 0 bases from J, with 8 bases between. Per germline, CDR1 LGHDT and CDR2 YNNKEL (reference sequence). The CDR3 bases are TGTGCCAGCAGCGGGATCTTAGCCAAAAACATTCAGTACTTC. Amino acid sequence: CASSGILAKNIQYF.

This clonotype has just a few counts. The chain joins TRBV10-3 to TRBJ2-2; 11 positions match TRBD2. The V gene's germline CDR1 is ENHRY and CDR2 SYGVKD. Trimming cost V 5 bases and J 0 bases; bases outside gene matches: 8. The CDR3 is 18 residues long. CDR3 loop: CAISSGLAVSANTGELFF. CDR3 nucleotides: TGTGCCATCAGTTCGGGACTAGCGGTTAGCGCGAACACCGGGGAGCTGTTTTTT.

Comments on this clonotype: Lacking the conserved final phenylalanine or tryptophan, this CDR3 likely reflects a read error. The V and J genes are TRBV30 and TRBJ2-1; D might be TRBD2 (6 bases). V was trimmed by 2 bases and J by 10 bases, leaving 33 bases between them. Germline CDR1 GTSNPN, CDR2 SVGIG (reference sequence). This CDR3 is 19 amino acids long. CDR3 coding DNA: TGTGCCTGGAGTCACCTGGGAGGTGCGGCACGGCCCCTCGAAGCCGAGCAGTTCTAC. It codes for CAWSHLGGAARPLEAEQFY.

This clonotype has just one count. The CDR3 protein is CAWSPGGRGQYF. The CDR3 DNA reads TGTGCCTGGAGCCCGGGGGGGAGAGGGCAGTACTTC. V usage is TRBV30 and J usage is TRBJ2-7, with 8 bases lining up with TRBD2. CDR3 length: 12 amino acids. Losses at the gene ends were 3 bases for V and 9 bases for J; bases not matched to a gene: 7. Germline loops: CDR1 GTSNPN, CDR2 SVGIG (reference sequence).

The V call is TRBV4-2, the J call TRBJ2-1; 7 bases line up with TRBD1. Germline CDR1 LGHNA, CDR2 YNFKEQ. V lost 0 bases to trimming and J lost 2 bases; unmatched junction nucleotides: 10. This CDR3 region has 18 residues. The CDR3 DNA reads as TGTGCCAGCAGCCAAGAAGGGACAGTGAAAGGGGCCTACAATGAGCAGTTCTTC. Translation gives CASSQEGTVKGAYNEQFF.

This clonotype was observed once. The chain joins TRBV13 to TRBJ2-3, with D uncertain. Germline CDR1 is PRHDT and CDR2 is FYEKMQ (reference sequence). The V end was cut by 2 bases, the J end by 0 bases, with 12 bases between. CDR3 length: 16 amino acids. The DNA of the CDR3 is TGTGCCAGCAGCTTATTATCCGGAGCGAGCACAGATACGCAGTATTTT. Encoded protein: CASSLLSGASTDTQYF.